This entry is about one T cell receptor (beta chain). This entry belongs to a study of blood T cell repertoires in COVID-19. Using immunoSEQ multiplex PCR, the repertoire was profiled, and TCRdb retains in-frame clones only, with some absent. The sample lists 70,000 or so clones, about 81% seen once, with roughly a sixth in the top ten. The V gene's germline CDR1 is SEHNR and CDR2 FQNEAQ (reference sequence). CDR3 length equals 15 residues. V shed 1 base and J 6 bases; nucleotides not matched to a gene: 5. This receptor was identified in a human donor in a cohort sampled during active COVID-19. Specimen: peripheral blood. The rearrangement joins TRBV7-9 to TRBJ2-4; 8 bases line up with TRBD1. The CDR3 loop reads CASSLGGDRLNIQYF. Written as DNA, the CDR3 is TGTGCCAGCAGCTTAGGTGGGGACAGGTTAAACATTCAGTACTTC.